This is a list of T cell receptor beta chains from one sample in a study of identical twins. TCRdb called the 5' RACE reads again in MiXCR, with one record for every CDR3 protein. The table shows 200,000 to 250,000 distinct CDR3 sequences, with 8% to 11% occurring only once. The sample consisted of memory T cells sorted from blood. The receptors were gathered from a man aged 45-65 years in good health. Each CDR3 is given with its conserved first and last residue. D genes are given only for firm matches. Clone size, where shown, is once, few, many, or a class for clones that have expanded.

>NA|TRBV6-1|many|TRBJ1-5
CASRRSGGTLHQPQHF
TGTGCCAGCAGGCGTTCGGGAGGTACGCTCCATCAGCCCCAGCATTTT
>NA|TRBV3-1|few|TRBJ2-7
CASSHASLGTDEQYF
TGTGCCAGCAGCCACGCCTCTTTAGGGACGGATGAGCAGTACTTC
>TRBD1|TRBV20-1|once|TRBJ1-2
CSASHSRGRSTGTF
TGCAGTGCTAGTCATTCCAGGGGGCGTAGTACGGGGACCTTC
>NA|TRBV28|many|TRBJ2-7
CASTSGGDYEQYF
TGTGCCAGCACCTCTGGGGGAGACTACGAGCAGTACTTC
>TRBD1|TRBV5-5|NA|TRBJ2-1
CASSPGQGAMREQFF
TGTGCCAGCAGCCCGGGACAGGGGGCGATGAGGGAGCAGTTCTTC
>TRBD1|TRBV5-1|few|TRBJ2-7
CASSLPTGVSYEQYF
TGCGCCAGCAGCCTCCCGACAGGGGTCTCCTACGAGCAGTACTTC
>TRBD1|TRBV12-3/TRBV12-4|NA|TRBJ1-6
CASSLQTGVNSPLHF
TGTGCCAGCAGTTTACAGACAGGGGTAAATTCACCCCTCCACTTT
>NA|TRBV5-1|many|TRBJ1-2
CASSPGGNDYGYTF
TGCGCCAGCAGCCCTGGGGGGAACGACTATGGCTACACCTTC
>TRBD1|TRBV29-1|many|TRBJ2-1
CSVEEGRIRGQFVSHEQFF
TGCAGCGTTGAAGAAGGGCGCATTAGGGGACAGTTCGTGTCTCATGAGCAGTTCTTC
>NA|TRBV7-2|many|TRBJ2-5
CASSEARGSQETQYF
TGTGCCAGCAGCGAAGCGAGGGGGTCACAAGAGACCCAGTACTTC
>TRBD1|TRBV9|many|TRBJ1-1
CASSVGQGRTEAFF
TGTGCCAGCAGCGTCGGACAGGGTAGGACTGAAGCTTTCTTT
>NA|TRBV5-6|NA|TRBJ2-7
CASSHREGPMGQYF
TGTGCCAGCAGCCACCGGGAAGGCCCGATGGGGCAGTACTTC
>NA|TRBV4-2|NA|TRBJ1-2
CASSQEVTVNYGYTF
TGTGCCAGCAGCCAAGAGGTTACGGTGAACTATGGCTACACCTTC
>TRBD1|TRBV6-1|NA|TRBJ1-6
CASSPGGGDSPLHF
TGTGCCAGCAGTCCAGGGGGCGGTGATTCACCCCTCCACTTT
>NA|TRBV12-3/TRBV12-4|NA|TRBJ2-2
CASSAERVLAGELFF
TGTGCCAGCAGTGCCGAACGGGTCTTGGCCGGGGAGCTGTTTTTT
>TRBD2|TRBV5-1|many|TRBJ2-1
CASRPTSGGRDEQFF
TGCGCCAGCAGACCTACTAGCGGGGGGCGGGATGAGCAGTTCTTC
>NA|TRBV28|many|TRBJ2-3
CASSSDLGRTDTQYF
TGTGCCAGCAGTTCTGACCTCGGGAGAACAGATACGCAGTATTTT
>NA|TRBV29-1|few|TRBJ2-1
CSVEQGVGLYNEQFF
TGCAGCGTAGAACAGGGAGTCGGGCTGTACAATGAGCAGTTCTTC
>TRBD2|TRBV5-1|NA|TRBJ2-1
CASSGGGYNEQFF
TGCGCCAGCAGCGGGGGGGGGTACAATGAGCAGTTCTTC
>NA|TRBV24-1|few|TRBJ2-1
CATMDSYNEQFF
TGTGCCACCATGGACAGTTACAATGAGCAGTTCTTC
>NA|TRBV5-5|few|TRBJ2-7
CASSRRGCQQYF
TGTGCCAGCAGCCGCAGGGGCTGCCAGCAGTACTTC
>TRBD1|TRBV20-1|many|TRBJ2-2
CSATPRDRGTGELFF
TGCAGTGCTACCCCCCGGGACAGGGGGACCGGGGAGCTGTTTTTT
>TRBD1|TRBV6-5|NA|TRBJ1-5
CASSYVPGGNQPQHF
TGTGCCAGCAGTTACGTCCCAGGGGGGAATCAGCCCCAGCATTTT
>NA|TRBV4-2|NA|TRBJ1-3
CASSQEAGRAGNTIYF
TGTGCCAGCAGCCAAGAGGCAGGGAGGGCTGGAAACACCATATATTTT
>NA|TRBV28|many|TRBJ2-1
CASSPQVFGNEQFF
TGTGCCAGCAGTCCTCAAGTATTTGGGAATGAGCAGTTCTTC
>TRBD2|TRBV5-1|many|TRBJ2-1
CASGNPGLAGTEQFF
TGCGCCAGCGGAAACCCGGGACTAGCGGGAACTGAGCAGTTCTTC
>NA|TRBV28|NA|TRBJ2-1
CVSGSSYNEQFF
TGTGTGTCCGGTAGCTCCTACAATGAGCAGTTCTTC
>TRBD2|TRBV12-3/TRBV12-4|many|TRBJ2-5
CASSLGISGTPETQYF
TGTGCCAGCAGTCTAGGGATTAGCGGGACTCCAGAGACCCAGTACTTC
>NA|TRBV6-2/TRBV6-3|many|TRBJ1-2
CASSESMGQLFTYGYTF
TGTGCCAGCAGTGAATCAATGGGGCAGCTGTTTACCTATGGCTACACCTTC